This TCR beta chain was documented in a study of T cell responses to AZD1222 COVID-19 vaccine. The CDR3 runs 15 residues. CDR1 and CDR2 from the germline V gene are SEHNR and FQNEAQ (reference sequence). V shed 1 base and J shed 7 bases, with 14 bases lying between them. The study, taken as a whole, reports: There were mostly white British donors and more females than males, and clonal diversity was possibly underestimated.

In the case of this clone: Its antigen is unknown.

Sequenced by immunoSEQ multiplex PCR; TCRdb stores in-frame clones only, minus some. Among 150,000 to 200,000 clones listed, approximately 92% were seen once. The clonotype was recovered from an adult in good health. The chain links TRBV7-9 to TRBJ1-5; possibly TRBD1 for D (6 bases). The sequencing used peripheral blood, collected on day 0 of AZD1222 vaccination. CDR3 bases: TGTGCCAGCAGCTTAGGGCAGGGTCAGGGGCAGCCCCAGCATTTT. Its translation is CASSLGQGQGQPQHF.